A selection of T cell receptor beta chains follows, all from one sample in a study of shared clonotypes between healthy human individuals. Libraries were prepared by immunoSEQ multiplex PCR; TCRdb keeps only in-frame clonotypes and omits some of them. The table has 1.5 million to 2.5 million clones, about 95% seen once; the top ten hold more than 0.9%. Sequenced input: naive CD8+ T cells sorted from blood. All receptors come from a young man in good health. The CDR3 runs from the conserved cysteine through the conserved F or W. The order of the fields is clone size, D gene, J gene, V gene, CDR3 DNA, CDR3 protein. A D gene is named only where the DNA matches it firmly. Part of the rows lack a size; the others show once, few, many or a class for expanded clones.

- | - | TRBJ2-1 | TRBV4-3 | TGCGCCAGCAGCCCGGATGGCGTTACCTTATACAATGAGCAGTTCTTC | CASSPDGVTLYNEQFF
once | TRBD2 | TRBJ2-1 | TRBV2 | TGTGCCAGCACCCAACTAGCGGGAGTGCGTTCCTACAATGAGCAGTTCTTC | CASTQLAGVRSYNEQFF
- | - | TRBJ2-2 | TRBV6-6 | TGTGCCAGCAGCCAACTGGTGGACGGGGAGCTGTTTTTT | CASSQLVDGELFF
- | - | TRBJ2-7 | TRBV4-1 | TGCGCCAGCAGCCAAGAGTTGGGTAACGAGCAGTACTTC | CASSQELGNEQYF
- | - | TRBJ2-1 | TRBV11-3 | TGTGCCAGCAGCTTAGATTTCAGGGATGTCTACAATGAGCAGTTCTTC | CASSLDFRDVYNEQFF
- | TRBD2 | TRBJ2-5 | TRBV2 | TGTGCCAGCGGGACTAGCGGGGGGGCTTGGGAGACCCAGTACTTC | CASGTSGGAWETQYF
- | - | TRBJ2-1 | TRBV30 | TGTGCCTGGAGTGTACTTGCGTACAATGAGCAGTTCTTC | CAWSVLAYNEQFF
- | - | TRBJ2-1 | TRBV4-3 | TGCGCCAGCAGCCAAGAGGTAGCGGAGATCTACAATGAGCAGTTCTTC | CASSQEVAEIYNEQFF
- | - | TRBJ2-1 | TRBV4-1 | TGCGCCAGCAGCCAAGCTAAGACGGGGAATGAGCAGTTCTTC | CASSQAKTGNEQFF
once | TRBD1 | TRBJ2-7 | TRBV4-1 | TGCGCCAGCAGCCAAGGGGCAGGGGGCTCCTACGAGCAGTACTTC | CASSQGAGGSYEQYF
- | - | TRBJ2-3 | TRBV7-9 | TGTGCCAGCAGCTTAGCGCATGGGGGGCCCACAGATACGCAGTATTTT | CASSLAHGGPTDTQYF
- | TRBD2 | TRBJ2-7 | TRBV13 | TGTGCCAGCAGCTCCCGGGGACTAGCGGGAGTAAATCTGTTGTACGAGCAGTACTTC | CASSSRGLAGVNLLYEQYF
once | - | TRBJ2-7 | TRBV5-4 | TGTGCCAGCAGCGAGGGGAACTACGAGCAGTACTTC | CASSEGNYEQYF
- | TRBD2 | TRBJ2-7 | TRBV28 | TGTGCCAGCAGTTTTCTTTTCGGGGGGGACTACGAGCAGTACTTC | CASSFLFGGDYEQYF
once | - | TRBJ2-5 | TRBV29-1 | TGCAGCGTTCAAGAGTCGGGGGAGACCCAGTACTTC | CSVQESGETQYF
- | - | TRBJ2-7 | TRBV5-1 | TGCGCCAGCAGCTTGTTGGGCAGGGAGCTGGACGAGCAGTACTTC | CASSLLGRELDEQYF
- | - | TRBJ2-1 | TRBV6-1 | TGTGCCAGTCCCAGTAGCTCCTACAATGAGCAGTTCTTC | CASPSSSYNEQFF
- | - | TRBJ1-3 | TRBV4-3 | TGCGCCAGCAGCCTTTCGAGGGAGGGAGCTGGAAACACCATATATTTT | CASSLSREGAGNTIYF
- | TRBD2 | TRBJ2-1 | TRBV5-1 | TGCGCCAGCAGCTTGGGGACTAGCGTGGGATCCTACAATGAGCAGTTCTTC | CASSLGTSVGSYNEQFF
once | TRBD2 | TRBJ2-1 | TRBV19 | TGTGCCAGTAGTTGGGGGTTAGCGGGGGCCGTTTTCTTCAATGAGCAGTTCTTC | CASSWGLAGAVFFNEQFF
- | TRBD2 | TRBJ2-1 | TRBV14 | TGTGCCAGCAGCCAAGTCACTAGCGGCCCCTCCTACAATGAGCAGTTCTTC | CASSQVTSGPSYNEQFF
once | - | TRBJ1-1 | TRBV30 | TGTGCCTGGAGTGTGGGGGTCGGAGTGAACACTGAAGCTTTCTTT | CAWSVGVGVNTEAFF
- | TRBD2 | TRBJ2-5 | TRBV27 | TGTGCCAGCAAGGGACTAGCGTCTTGGGAGACCCAGTACTTC | CASKGLASWETQYF
- | - | TRBJ2-5 | TRBV29-1 | TGCAGCGTTGAAGAGCGATCGTCCGGGGCCGGGGAGACCCAGTACTTC | CSVEERSSGAGETQYF
- | - | TRBJ1-5 | TRBV7-8 | TGTGCCAGCAGCCCAGGAGCCTCGGGGAGCAATCAGCCCCAGCATTTT | CASSPGASGSNQPQHF
- | - | TRBJ1-1 | TRBV10-1 | TGCGCCAGCAGACAGGGCTGGAGCACTGAAGCTTTCTTT | CASRQGWSTEAFF
- | - | TRBJ2-7 | TRBV28 | TGTGCCAGCAGTCCACCGGAGAGGGGAACCTACGAGCAGTACTTC | CASSPPERGTYEQYF
- | - | TRBJ1-2 | TRBV6-1 | TGTGCCAGCAGTGAATGGGGGGTCAACTATGGCTACACCTTC | CASSEWGVNYGYTF
- | - | TRBJ2-2 | TRBV7-3 | TGTGCCAGCAGCTTAACTAGGCCCTCGAACACCGGGGAGCTGTTTTTT | CASSLTRPSNTGELFF
- | - | TRBJ2-7 | TRBV11-2 | TGTGCCAGCAGCTCCGTGGACAGATCCTACGAGCAGTACTTC | CASSSVDRSYEQYF
- | TRBD1 | TRBJ2-5 | TRBV5-6 | TGTGCCAGCAGCCAGGGGGAACAGGAGACCCAGTACTTC | CASSQGEQETQYF
once | TRBD2 | TRBJ2-7 | TRBV5-6 | TGTGCCAGCAGCTTGGAACTAGCGGGATCTTACGAGCAGTACTTC | CASSLELAGSYEQYF
- | - | TRBJ2-7 | TRBV18 | TGTGCCAGCTCACCACCTATAAGACAGGGAGGAGAGCAGTACTTC | CASSPPIRQGGEQYF